These 3 T cell receptor beta chains were sequenced from one sample in a study of control samples from healthy donors and cancer patients (TCRdb year 2020). The library came from the immunoSEQ multiplex PCR assay. TCRdb carries this immuneACCESS record with in-frame sequences only. Its versions omit some clonotypes, under half of them owing to an unresolved V gene in the studies checked, with the rest unexplained. This sample holds about 98,000 clones; roughly nine tenths were observed only once. The ten largest make up 2% to 2.5% of the sample. The sample was blood. These receptors were collected from a woman aged 18-29 years in good health.

The chain carries TRBV4-1 and TRBJ2-3; D is ambiguous. The germline V and J ends were trimmed by 6 bases and 0 bases, with 13 bases remaining between them. The germline CDR1 and CDR2 sequences are MGHRA and YSYEKL. The length of the CDR3 is 15 residues. The CDR3 DNA follows: TGCGCCAGCAGTCCGTACTTGACTAGCACAGATACGCAGTATTTT. Protein sequence: CASSPYLTSTDTQYF.

This chain links TRBV19 with TRBJ1-3, with no clear D. Trimming cost V 7 bases and J 2 bases, with 9 bases left between them. This CDR3 is built from 13 residues. Germline CDR1 and CDR2: LNHDA and SQIVND (reference sequence). In DNA form, the CDR3 reads TGTGCCAGTACCCCCGGGGCTGGAAACACCATATATTTT. Protein: CASTPGAGNTIYF.

V is TRBV5-4 and J is TRBJ2-5; a possible D gene is TRBD1 (5 bases). V was shortened by 4 bases and J by 2 bases, with 21 bases between the two germline ends. Per germline, CDR1 SGHNT and CDR2 YYREEE (reference sequence). The CDR3 consists of 17 residues. The CDR3 coding sequence is TGTGCCAGCAGCCGCCCTACCCCGGACAAGGCACAAGAGACCCAGTACTTC. This encodes CASSRPTPDKAQETQYF.